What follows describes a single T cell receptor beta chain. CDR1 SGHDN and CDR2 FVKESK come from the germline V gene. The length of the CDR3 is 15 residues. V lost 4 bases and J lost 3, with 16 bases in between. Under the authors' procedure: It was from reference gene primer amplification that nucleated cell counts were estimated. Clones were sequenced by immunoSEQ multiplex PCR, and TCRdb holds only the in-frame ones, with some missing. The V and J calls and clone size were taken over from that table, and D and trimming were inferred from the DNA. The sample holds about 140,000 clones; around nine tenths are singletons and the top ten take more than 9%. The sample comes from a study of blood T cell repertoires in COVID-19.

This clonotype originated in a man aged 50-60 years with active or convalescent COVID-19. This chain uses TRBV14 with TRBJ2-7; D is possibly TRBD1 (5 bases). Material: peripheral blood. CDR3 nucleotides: TGTGCCAGCAGCCCACGGGCAGGGATCGTCTACGAGCAGTACTTC. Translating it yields CASSPRAGIVYEQYF.